The 2 T cell receptor beta chains listed next were all sequenced from one sample in a study of human T cells and chemical hapten exposure. The time point here: patch test 1, 2 weeks after DPC sensitization. Regarding treatment: therapeutic diphenylcyclopropenone sensitization with weekly scalp DPC. TCRdb fed the RACE reads into MiXCR, producing one record per CDR3 protein. The sample carries 75,000 to 95,000 distinct CDR3 sequences, roughly 10% recorded once. The starting material was whole blood, obtained in connection with sensitization to the hapten diphenylcyclopropenone (DPC). The receptors were sampled from a woman aged 60-75 years with alopecia areata. Some clones in this sample may be carry-over from other donors' samples.

CDR3 in amino acids: CASSFRETYEQYF. The DNA for the CDR3 is TGTGCCAGCAGTTTCAGGGAAACCTACGAGCAGTACTTC. This chain links TRBV27 with TRBJ2-7; possibly TRBD1 for D (5 bases). This CDR3 is 13 amino acids long. Looked up from germline, CDR1 is MNHEY and CDR2 is SMNVEV (reference sequence). Trimming took off 3 bases at V and 2 bases at J, with 8 bases between the two ends.

In this sample, this clonotype turned up a few times. The rearrangement links TRBV2 to TRBJ2-7, with 11 nucleotides matching TRBD2. Germline V gives CDR1 SNHLY, CDR2 FYNNEI. There are 15 residues in the CDR3. Trimming removed 3 bases from V and 4 bases from J; junction bases left unmatched: 5. Here the CDR3 reads CASSEQTSGVYEQYF. The CDR3 DNA follows: TGTGCCAGCAGTGAGCAGACTAGCGGGGTATACGAGCAGTACTTC.